This T cell receptor beta chain was sequenced in a study of CD8+CD57+ T cells in acquired aplastic anemia. In the study overall: An average of about 3.2 ug of DNA was obtained from sorted CD4+ and CD8+ cells.

Note on this clonotype: Its specificity is not known.

Template material for TCR beta VDJ and CDR3 profiling consisted of genomic DNA. TCRdb passed the reads through MiXCR, listing each CDR3 protein once. Among 150,000 to 200,000 distinct CDR3 sequences listed, more than 45% were seen once. Patients chosen for sequencing had CD8+CD57+ cells that had expanded, as shown by flow cytometry. Receipt of therapy had not occurred in any patient by the time of blood sampling. General study results and limits: Both patients and controls carried the same twenty-nine CD8+ CDR3 sequences.

The V and J ends lost 2 bases and 5 bases respectively, with 7 bases between them. Germline V gene data show CDR1 as MNHEY and CDR2 as SVGAGI. The CDR3 is made up of 13 amino acids. The gene calls are TRBV6-5 and TRBJ1-5; D gene unclear. The clonotype comes from a human donor with aplastic anemia. Sequencing was performed on sorted CD4+, CD8+, or CD8+CD57+ T cells (not recorded which) from PBMCs. For the CDR3, the DNA is TGTGCCAGCAGTTACGGGTGGGATCAGCCCCAGCATTTT. Amino acid sequence: CASSYGWDQPQHF.